The clone carrying this TCR beta chain came up many times. Antigen specificity is unknown. The V and J ends lost 0 bases and 3 bases respectively, with 0 bases between them. The CDR3 consists of 11 residues. Germline-derived CDR1 and CDR2 are LGHNA and YNFKEQ. The sample belongs to a study of T-cell reconstitution after alpha-beta-depleted transplantation in children. Overall study findings and caveats: Once a year had passed after transplant, T-cell counts and diversity came mostly from newly produced T cells. Several patients had high TCRbeta diversity at day 60; it came from surviving recipient T cells and thymic progenitors. Several hundred rapidly expanded clones from non-depleted graft cells reportedly supplied alpha-beta T cells about two months post-transplant.

A TCRbeta library incorporating unique molecular identifiers was prepared. TCRdb re-analysed the PCR reads in MiXCR, keeping a single row per CDR3 protein. The sample includes more than 500,000 distinct CDR3 sequences, approximately 10% of them seen just once. The V call is TRBV4-2, the J call TRBJ2-7; D remains ambiguous. This TCR was recovered from a female patient between 2 and 15 years old who had a stem cell transplant for aplastic anemia, so the T cells may come from the graft donor. The sequencing used PBMCs, mostly from graft donor cells, collected 180 days after TCRalphabeta/CD19-depleted stem cell transplant. CDR3 sequence reads: CASSQDYEQYF. The CDR3 DNA reads as TGTGCCAGCAGCCAAGACTACGAGCAGTACTTC.